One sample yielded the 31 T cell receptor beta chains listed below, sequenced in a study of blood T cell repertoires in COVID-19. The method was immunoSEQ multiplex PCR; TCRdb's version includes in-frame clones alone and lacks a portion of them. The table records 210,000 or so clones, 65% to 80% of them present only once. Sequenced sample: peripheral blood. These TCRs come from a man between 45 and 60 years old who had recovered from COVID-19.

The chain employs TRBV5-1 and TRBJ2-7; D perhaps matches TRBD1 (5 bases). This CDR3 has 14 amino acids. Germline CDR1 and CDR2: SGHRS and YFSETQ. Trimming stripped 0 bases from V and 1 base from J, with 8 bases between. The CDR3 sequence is CASSLGTPSYEQYF. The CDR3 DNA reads TGCGCCAGCAGCTTGGGGACACCGTCCTACGAGCAGTACTTC. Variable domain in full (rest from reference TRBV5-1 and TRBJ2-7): KAGVTQTPRYLIKTRGQQVTLSCSPISGHRSVSWYQQTPGQGLQFLFEYFSETQRNKGNFPGRFSGRQFSNSRSEMNVSTLELGDSALYLCASSLGTPSYEQYFGPGTRLTVT.

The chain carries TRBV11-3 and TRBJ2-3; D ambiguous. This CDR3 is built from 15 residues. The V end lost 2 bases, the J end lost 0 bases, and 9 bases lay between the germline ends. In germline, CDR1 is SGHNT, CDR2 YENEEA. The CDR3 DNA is TGTGCCAGCAGCTTAACGGCTAGAAGCACAGATACGCAGTATTTT. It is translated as CASSLTARSTDTQYF.

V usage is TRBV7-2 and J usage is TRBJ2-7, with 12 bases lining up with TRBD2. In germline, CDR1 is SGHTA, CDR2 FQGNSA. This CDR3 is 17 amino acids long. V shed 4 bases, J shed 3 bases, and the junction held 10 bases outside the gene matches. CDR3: CASSSNGLAGPVYEQYF. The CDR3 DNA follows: TGTGCCAGCAGCTCCAATGGACTAGCGGGGCCCGTCTACGAGCAGTACTTC.

CDR3 bases: TGTGCCACCAGCAGAGAAGCGGGGAGCTCCTACAATGAGCAGTTCTTC. Translating it yields CATSREAGSSYNEQFF. The rearrangement uses TRBV15 and TRBJ2-1, with TRBD2 matching over 7 bases. Per the germline V gene, CDR1 is LNHNV and CDR2 is YYDKDF (reference sequence). Trimming cost V 0 bases and J 0 bases; bases outside gene matches: 2. The CDR3 is 16 amino acids.

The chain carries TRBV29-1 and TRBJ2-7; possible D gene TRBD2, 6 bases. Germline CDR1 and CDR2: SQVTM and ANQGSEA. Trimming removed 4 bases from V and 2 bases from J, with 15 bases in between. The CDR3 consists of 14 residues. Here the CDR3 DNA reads TGCAGCGTTGTACTCGGGAGTTTGACCTACGAGCAGTACTTC. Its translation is CSVVLGSLTYEQYF.

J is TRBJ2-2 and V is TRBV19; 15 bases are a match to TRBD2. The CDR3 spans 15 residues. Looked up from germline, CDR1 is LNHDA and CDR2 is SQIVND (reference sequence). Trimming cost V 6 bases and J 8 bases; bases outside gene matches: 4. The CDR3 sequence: CASSRGLAGGGELFF. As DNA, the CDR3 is TGTGCCAGTAGCAGGGGACTAGCGGGAGGAGGGGAGCTGTTTTTT.

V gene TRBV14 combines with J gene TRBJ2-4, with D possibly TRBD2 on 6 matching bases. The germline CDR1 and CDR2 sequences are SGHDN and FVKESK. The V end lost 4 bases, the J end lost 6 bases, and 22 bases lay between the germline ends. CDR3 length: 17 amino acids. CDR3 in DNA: TGTGCCAGCAGCCTGGGACTCCCCTCGGAACTTGGAAACATTCAGTACTTC. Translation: CASSLGLPSELGNIQYF.

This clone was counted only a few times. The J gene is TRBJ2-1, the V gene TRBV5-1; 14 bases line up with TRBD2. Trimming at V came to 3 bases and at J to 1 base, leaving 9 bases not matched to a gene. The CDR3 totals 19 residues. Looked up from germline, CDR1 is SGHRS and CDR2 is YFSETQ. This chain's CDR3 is CASSSSGTSGSGSYNEQFF. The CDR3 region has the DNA TGCGCCAGCAGCTCCTCCGGGACTAGCGGGAGTGGGTCCTACAATGAGCAGTTCTTC.

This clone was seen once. In nucleotides, the CDR3 is TGTGCCAGCAGCTTAGAAACTGATGGCTACACCTTC. This codes for CASSLETDGYTF. The V and J genes are TRBV7-9 and TRBJ1-2; D unresolved. Germline loops: CDR1 SEHNR, CDR2 FQNEAQ (reference sequence). The V end lost 1 base, the J end lost 6 bases, and 6 bases lay between the germline ends. The CDR3 is 12 residues long.

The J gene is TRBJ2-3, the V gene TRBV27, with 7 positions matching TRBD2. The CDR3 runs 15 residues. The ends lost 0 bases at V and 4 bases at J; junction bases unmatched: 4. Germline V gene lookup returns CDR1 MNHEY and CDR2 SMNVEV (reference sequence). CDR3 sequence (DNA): TGTGCCAGCAGTTTATCTTGGGGGAGGGCAGATACGCAGTATTTT. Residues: CASSLSWGRADTQYF.

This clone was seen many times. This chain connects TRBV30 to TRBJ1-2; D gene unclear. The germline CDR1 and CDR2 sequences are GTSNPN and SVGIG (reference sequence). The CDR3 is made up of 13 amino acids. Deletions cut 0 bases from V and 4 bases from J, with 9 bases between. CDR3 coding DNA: TGTGCCTGGAGTGTTCCCCTCTCCTATGGCTACACCTTC. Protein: CAWSVPLSYGYTF.

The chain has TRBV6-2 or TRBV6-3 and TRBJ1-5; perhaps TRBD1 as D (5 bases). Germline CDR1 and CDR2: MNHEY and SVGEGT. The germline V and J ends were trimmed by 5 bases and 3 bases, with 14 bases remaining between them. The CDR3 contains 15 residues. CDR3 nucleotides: TGTGCCAGCAGTGACCACGGGGGGTCCAATCAGCCCCAGCATTTT. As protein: CASSDHGGSNQPQHF.

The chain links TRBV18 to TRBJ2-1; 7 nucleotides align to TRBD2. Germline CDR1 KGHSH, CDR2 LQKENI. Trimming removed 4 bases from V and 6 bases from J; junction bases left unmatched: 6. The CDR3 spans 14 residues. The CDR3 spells CASSQLRERNEQFF. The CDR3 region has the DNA TGTGCCAGCTCACAGTTGCGGGAGCGCAATGAGCAGTTCTTC.

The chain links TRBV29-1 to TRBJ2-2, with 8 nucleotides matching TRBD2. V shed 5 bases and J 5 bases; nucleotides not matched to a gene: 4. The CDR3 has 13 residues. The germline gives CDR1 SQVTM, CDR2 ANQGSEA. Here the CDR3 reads CSVSLAGTGELFF. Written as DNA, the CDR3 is TGCAGCGTTTCGCTAGCGGGTACCGGGGAGCTGTTTTTT.

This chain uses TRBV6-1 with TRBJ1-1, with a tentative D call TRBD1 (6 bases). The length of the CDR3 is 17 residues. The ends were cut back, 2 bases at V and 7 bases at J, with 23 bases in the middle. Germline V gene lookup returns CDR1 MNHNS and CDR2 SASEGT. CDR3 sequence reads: CASSELGTRSIKVEAFF. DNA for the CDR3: TGTGCCAGCAGTGAATTAGGGACAAGAAGCATTAAGGTTGAAGCTTTCTTT.

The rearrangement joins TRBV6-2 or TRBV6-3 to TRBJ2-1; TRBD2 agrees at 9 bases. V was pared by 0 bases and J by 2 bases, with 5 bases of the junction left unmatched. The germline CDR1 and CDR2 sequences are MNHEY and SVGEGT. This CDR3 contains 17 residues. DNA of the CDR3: TGTGCCAGCAGTTACTCTGTCGGCGGGAGGGCCTACAATGAGCAGTTCTTC. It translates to CASSYSVGGRAYNEQFF.

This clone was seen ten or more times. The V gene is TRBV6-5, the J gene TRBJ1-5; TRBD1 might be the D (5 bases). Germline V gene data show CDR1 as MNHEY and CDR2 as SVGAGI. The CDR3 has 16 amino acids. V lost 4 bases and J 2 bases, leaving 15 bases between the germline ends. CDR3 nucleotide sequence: TGTGCCAGCAGTTCGGACATTCTCAAGGGCAATCAGCCCCAGCATTTT. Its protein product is CASSSDILKGNQPQHF.

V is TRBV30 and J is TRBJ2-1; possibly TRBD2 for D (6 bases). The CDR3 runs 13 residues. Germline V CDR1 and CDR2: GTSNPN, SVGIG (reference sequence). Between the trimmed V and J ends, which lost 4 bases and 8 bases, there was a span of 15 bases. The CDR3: CAWTLGGSDEQFF. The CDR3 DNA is TGTGCCTGGACCTTGGGGGGAAGCGATGAGCAGTTCTTC.

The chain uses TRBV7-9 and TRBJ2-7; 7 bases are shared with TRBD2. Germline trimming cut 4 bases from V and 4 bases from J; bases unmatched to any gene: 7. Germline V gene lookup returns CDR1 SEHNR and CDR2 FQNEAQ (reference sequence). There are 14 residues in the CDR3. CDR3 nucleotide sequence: TGTGCCAGCAGCTCAGAGGGGCGGGGGTACGAGCAGTACTTC. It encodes CASSSEGRGYEQYF.

The chain's CDR3 is CASSYGFEQFF. The CDR3 DNA reads as TGTGCCAGCAGTTATGGCTTTGAGCAGTTCTTC. The J gene is TRBJ2-1, the V gene TRBV6-5; no firm D call. Germline V lookup: CDR1 MNHEY, CDR2 SVGAGI. The ends were cut back, 3 bases at V and 9 bases at J, with 6 bases in the middle. The CDR3 covers 11 residues.

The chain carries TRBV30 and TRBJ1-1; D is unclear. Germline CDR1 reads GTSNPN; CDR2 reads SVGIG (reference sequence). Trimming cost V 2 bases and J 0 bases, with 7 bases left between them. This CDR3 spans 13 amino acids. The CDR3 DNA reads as TGTGCCTGGAGTCGGGAATTGAACACTGAAGCTTTCTTT. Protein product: CAWSRELNTEAFF. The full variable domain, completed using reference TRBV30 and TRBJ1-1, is SQTIHQWPATLVQPVGSPLSLECTVEGTSNPNLYWYRQAAGRGLQLLFYSVGIGQISSEVPQNLSASRPQDRQFILSSKKLLLSDSGFYLCAWSRELNTEAFFGQGTRLTVV.

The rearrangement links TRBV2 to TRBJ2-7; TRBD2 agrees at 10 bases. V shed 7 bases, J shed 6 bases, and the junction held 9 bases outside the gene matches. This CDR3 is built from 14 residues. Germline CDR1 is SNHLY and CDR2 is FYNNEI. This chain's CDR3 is CASMSLAGVGEQYF. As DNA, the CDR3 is TGTGCCAGCATGTCGCTAGCGGGAGTGGGCGAGCAGTACTTC.

This chain's CDR3 is CASSLLQGNGNTIYF. The DNA for the CDR3 is TGTGCCAGCAGCTTATTACAGGGAAACGGAAACACCATATATTTT. The chain couples TRBV7-2 to TRBJ1-3, with D tentatively TRBD1 (6 bases). The ends were cut back, 2 bases at V and 4 bases at J, with 12 bases in the middle. Germline CDR1 SGHTA, CDR2 FQGNSA. The CDR3 contains 15 residues.

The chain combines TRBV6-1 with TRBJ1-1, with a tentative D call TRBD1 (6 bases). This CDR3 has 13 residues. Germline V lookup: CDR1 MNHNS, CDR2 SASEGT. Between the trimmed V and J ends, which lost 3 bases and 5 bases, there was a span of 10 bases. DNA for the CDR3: TGTGCCAGCAGTGATAACAGGGTAACTGAAGCTTTCTTT. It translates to CASSDNRVTEAFF.

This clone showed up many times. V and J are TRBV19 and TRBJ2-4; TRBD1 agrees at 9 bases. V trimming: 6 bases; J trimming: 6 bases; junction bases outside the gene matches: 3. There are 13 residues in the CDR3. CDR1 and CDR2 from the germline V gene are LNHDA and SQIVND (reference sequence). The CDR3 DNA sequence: TGTGCCAGTAGCTTACAGGGGGCAAACATTCAGTACTTC. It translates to CASSLQGANIQYF.

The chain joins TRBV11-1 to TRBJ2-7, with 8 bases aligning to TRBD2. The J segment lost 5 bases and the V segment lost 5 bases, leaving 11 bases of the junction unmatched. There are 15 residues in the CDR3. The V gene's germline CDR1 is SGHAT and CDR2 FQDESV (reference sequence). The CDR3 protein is CASSKLAGSRHEQYF. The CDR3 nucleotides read TGTGCCAGCAGCAAATTAGCGGGAAGTCGGCACGAGCAGTACTTC.

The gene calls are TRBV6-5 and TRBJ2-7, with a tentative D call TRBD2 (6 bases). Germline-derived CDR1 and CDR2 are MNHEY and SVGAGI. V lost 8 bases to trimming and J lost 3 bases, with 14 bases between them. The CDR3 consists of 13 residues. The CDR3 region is CASRGLGIYEQYF. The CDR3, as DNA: TGTGCCAGCCGGGGACTGGGAATCTACGAGCAGTACTTC.

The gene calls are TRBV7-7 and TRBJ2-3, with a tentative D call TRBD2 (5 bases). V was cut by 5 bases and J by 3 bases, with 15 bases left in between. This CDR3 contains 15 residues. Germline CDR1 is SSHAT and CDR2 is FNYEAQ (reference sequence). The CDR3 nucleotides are TGTGCCAGCAGCCCCCGACGGGGTAGTACAGATACGCAGTATTTT. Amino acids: CASSPRRGSTDTQYF.

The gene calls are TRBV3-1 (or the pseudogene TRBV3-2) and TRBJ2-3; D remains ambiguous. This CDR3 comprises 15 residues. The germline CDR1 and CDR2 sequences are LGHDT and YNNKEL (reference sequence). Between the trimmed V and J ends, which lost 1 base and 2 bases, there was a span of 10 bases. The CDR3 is CASSQGALTTDTQYF. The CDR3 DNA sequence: TGTGCCAGCAGCCAAGGAGCCCTAACCACAGATACGCAGTATTTT.

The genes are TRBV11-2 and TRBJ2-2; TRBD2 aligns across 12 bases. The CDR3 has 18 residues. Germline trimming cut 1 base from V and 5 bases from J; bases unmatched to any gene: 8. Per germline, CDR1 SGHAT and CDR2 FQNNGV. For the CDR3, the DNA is TGTGCCAGCAGCTTAGTGGGCCTAGCGGGAGGGTTTACCGGGGAGCTGTTTTTT. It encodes CASSLVGLAGGFTGELFF.

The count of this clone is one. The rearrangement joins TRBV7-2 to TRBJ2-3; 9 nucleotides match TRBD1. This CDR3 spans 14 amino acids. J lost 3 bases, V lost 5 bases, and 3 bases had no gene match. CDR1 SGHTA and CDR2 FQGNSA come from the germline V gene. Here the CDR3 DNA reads TGTGCCAGCAGCAGACAGGGGGGGACAGATACGCAGTATTTT. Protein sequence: CASSRQGGTDTQYF. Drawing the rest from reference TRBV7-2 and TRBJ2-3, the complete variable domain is GAGVSQSPSNKVTEKGKDVELRCDPISGHTALYWYRQSLGQGLEFLIYFQGNSAPDKSGLPSDRFSAERTGGSVSTLTIQRTQQEDSAVYLCASSRQGGTDTQYFGPGTRLTVL.